This T cell receptor (beta chain) was captured by sequencing in a study of cytomegalovirus exposure and HLA in healthy donors. Whole-study context: For the roughly 400 genotyped donors, more than 65% fell within the Caucasian-associated ancestry cluster.

The V gene's germline CDR1 is SGHRS and CDR2 YFSETQ. There are 11 residues in the CDR3. V was cut by 5 bases and J by 3 bases, with 6 bases left in between. Use of 60 Vbeta and 13 Jbeta primers characterized the PCR. TCRdb's table, derived via immunoSEQ multiplex PCR, lists solely in-frame clones and lacks some. The data contain about 160,000 clones, roughly 80% of them singletons. What was sequenced was PBMCs. This TCR came from a man aged 25-40 years in good health and CMV-seronegative. V gene TRBV5-1 combines with J gene TRBJ2-7, with unresolved D. The CDR3 DNA sequence: TGCGCCAGCAGACAGAACTACGAGCAGTACTTC. Translating gives CASRQNYEQYF.